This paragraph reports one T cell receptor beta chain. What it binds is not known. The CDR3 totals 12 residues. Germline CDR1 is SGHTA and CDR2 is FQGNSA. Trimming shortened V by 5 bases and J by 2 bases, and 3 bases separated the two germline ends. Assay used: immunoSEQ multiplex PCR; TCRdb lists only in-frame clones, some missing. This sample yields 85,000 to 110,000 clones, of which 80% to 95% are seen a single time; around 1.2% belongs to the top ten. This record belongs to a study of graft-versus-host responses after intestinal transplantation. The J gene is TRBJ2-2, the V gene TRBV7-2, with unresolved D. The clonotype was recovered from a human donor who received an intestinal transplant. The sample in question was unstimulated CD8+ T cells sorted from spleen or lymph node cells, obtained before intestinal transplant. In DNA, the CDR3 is TGTGCCAGCAGCCCCAACACCGGGGAGCTGTTTTTT. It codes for CASSPNTGELFF.